This T cell receptor (beta chain) stems from a study of vaccination and CD4 T cells after COVID-19. Treatment specified: roughly nine-day PBMC culture with coronavirus spike peptide pools or control peptides (ViraFEST assay). CDR3 size: 16 residues. Trimming removed 5 bases from V and 1 base from J; junction bases left unmatched: 3. Germline V gene lookup returns CDR1 MNHNS and CDR2 SASEGT. On this clonotype: The antigen remains undetermined.

Scientists ran DNA taken from cultured CD4+ T cells through the Oncomine TCR Beta short-read assay for sequencing. In this case, cultured CD4+ T cells provided the extracted genomic DNA. TCRdb reanalysed the PCR reads using MiXCR and keeps one entry per CDR3 protein. The sample contains around 26,000 distinct CDR3 sequences, 67% of which appear only once. V and J are TRBV6-1 and TRBJ2-5, with TRBD2 matching over 14 bases. This clonotype was sampled from a human donor who received a COVID-19 vaccine. This specimen was CD4+ T cells from blood, cultured in vitro, taken after SARS-CoV-2 vaccination. The CDR3 region has the DNA TGTGCCAGCAGTAGGACTAGCGGGGGGACCCAAGAGACCCAGTACTTC. It encodes CASSRTSGGTQETQYF.